A single sample is the source of the 14 T cell receptor beta chains below, sequenced in a study of cytomegalovirus exposure and HLA in healthy donors. The PCR employed 60 Vbeta primers together with 13 Jbeta primers. Assay: immunoSEQ multiplex PCR; the TCRdb copy retains only in-frame clones and omits some. The data show around 170,000 clones, 80% seen once. The material sequenced was PBMCs. These receptors came from a woman in her twenties or thirties in good health and CMV-seronegative.

CDR3 sequence (DNA): TGTGCCAGCAGTGGCGGACAGGGGTCGGATGAGCAGTTCTTC. Translation gives CASSGGQGSDEQFF. The chain carries TRBV6-4 and TRBJ2-1, with 9 bases identical to TRBD1. Germline assignment: CDR1 MRHNA and CDR2 SNTAGT. Germline trimming cut 4 bases from V and 8 bases from J; bases unmatched to any gene: 6. The CDR3 has 14 residues.

The chain employs TRBV12-5 and TRBJ1-4, with TRBD1 as a possible D gene (5 bases). Per the germline V gene, CDR1 is LGHNT and CDR2 is FRNRAP. The CDR3 runs to 16 residues. V was clipped by 0 bases and J by 5 bases, with 13 bases between them. The CDR3 coding sequence is TGTGCTAGTGGTTTGGTACTACCGGGGGTGAATGAAAAACTGTTTTTT. Protein product: CASGLVLPGVNEKLFF.

The chain has TRBV9 and TRBJ2-1; no reliable D call. Germline-derived CDR1 and CDR2 are SGDLS and YYNGEE. The V gene lost 4 bases and the J gene lost 2 bases, with 13 bases spanning the gap. This CDR3 is built from 15 residues. The DNA of the CDR3 is TGTGCCAGCAGCTCGAATCTAGAGCCCTACAATGAGCAGTTCTTC. Encoded protein: CASSSNLEPYNEQFF. The complete variable domain, with remaining parts taken from reference TRBV9 and TRBJ2-1, reads DSGVTQTPKHLITATGQRVTLRCSPRSGDLSVYWYQQSLDQGLQFLIQYYNGEERAKGNILERFSAQQFPDLHSELNLSSLELGDSALYFCASSSNLEPYNEQFFGPGTRLTVL.

This clone has just a few counts. The genes are TRBV6-1 and TRBJ1-4, with TRBD1 matching 7 bases. Germline assignment: CDR1 MNHNS and CDR2 SASEGT. J gave up 7 bases and V 6 bases, and 2 bases lay outside the gene matches. The length of the CDR3 is 12 residues. The CDR3 here is CASRHRGEKLFF. The DNA for the CDR3 is TGTGCCAGCAGGCACAGGGGTGAAAAACTGTTTTTT.

This sequence joins TRBV7-8 and TRBJ2-7; D gene uncertain. Between the trimmed V and J ends, which lost 3 bases and 7 bases, there was a span of 10 bases. From germline, CDR1 is SGHVS and CDR2 FQNEAQ. CDR3 length equals 12 residues. Here the CDR3 DNA reads TGTGCCAGCAGCTTCTCGGGTCTGGAGCAGTACTTC. It specifies CASSFSGLEQYF.

CDR3 region: CASSVVGTGLMNTEAFF. The CDR3 DNA reads TGTGCCAGCAGCGTAGTGGGGACAGGGCTGATGAACACTGAAGCTTTCTTT. The genes are TRBV9 and TRBJ1-1; 9 nucleotides align to TRBD1. The V gene's germline CDR1 is SGDLS and CDR2 YYNGEE. The CDR3 is 17 amino acids. V lost 0 bases, J lost 0 bases, and 6 bases stayed unmatched.

The chain has TRBV5-4 and TRBJ1-2; 8 bases line up with TRBD1. J gave up 4 bases and V 2 bases, and 10 bases lay outside the gene matches. Germline V gene sequence: CDR1 SGHNT, CDR2 YYREEE (reference sequence). This CDR3 is built from 16 residues. CDR3 sequence: CASSLKSGTGGYGYTF. The DNA for the CDR3 is TGTGCCAGCAGCTTAAAATCCGGGACAGGCGGCTATGGCTACACCTTC.

CDR3 nucleotide sequence: TGCAGCGTTGTATCCAGGGATGTGAACACTGAAGCTTTCTTT. It is translated as CSVVSRDVNTEAFF. V is TRBV29-1 and J is TRBJ1-1, with D possibly matching TRBD1 (5 bases). V shed 4 bases and J shed 0 bases, with 12 bases lying between them. Germline V gene data show CDR1 as SQVTM and CDR2 as ANQGSEA. The CDR3 contains 14 residues. The full variable domain, rest sourced from reference TRBV29-1 and TRBJ1-1, is SAVISQKPSRDICQRGTSLTIQCQVDSQVTMMFWYRQQPGQSLTLIATANQGSEATYESGFVIDKFPISRPNLTFSTLTVSNMSPEDSSIYLCSVVSRDVNTEAFFGQGTRLTVV.

The DNA for the CDR3 is TGTGCCAGCAGCCGATCGACTCGAAGCGGGGAGACCCAGTACTTC. This encodes CASSRSTRSGETQYF. The chain employs TRBV4-2 and TRBJ2-5; D perhaps matches TRBD2 (6 bases). This CDR3 has 15 residues. Per the germline V gene, CDR1 is LGHNA and CDR2 is YNFKEQ. The V and J ends lost 4 bases and 5 bases respectively, with 17 bases between them.

V is TRBV30 and J is TRBJ2-2; D might be TRBD2 (6 bases). This CDR3 is 13 amino acids long. From germline, CDR1 is GTSNPN and CDR2 SVGIG (reference sequence). V shed 4 bases and J shed 9 bases, with 15 bases lying between them. In nucleotides, the CDR3 is TGTGCCTGGATCCGGGGAGGCCCGCGGGAGCTGTTTTTT. It codes for CAWIRGGPRELFF.

This sequence joins TRBV2 and TRBJ1-6, with D hard to call. This CDR3 has 15 residues. Trimming stripped 11 bases from V and 6 bases from J, with 20 bases between. CDR1 is SNHLY, CDR2 FYNNEI, per germline. The CDR3 coding sequence is TGTGCCTGGACCGAGCTGGACGGAGGTAATTCACCCCTCCACTTT. Protein product: CAWTELDGGNSPLHF.

The gene calls are TRBV15 and TRBJ2-5; the match to TRBD2 covers 13 bases. The CDR3 is 16 residues long. V lost 5 bases, J lost 1 base, and 4 bases stayed unmatched. Per the germline V gene, CDR1 is LNHNV and CDR2 is YYDKDF (reference sequence). The CDR3 here is CATSSRTSGGQETQYF. The DNA for the CDR3 is TGTGCCACCAGCTCCCGGACTAGCGGGGGCCAAGAGACCCAGTACTTC.

The genes are TRBV5-1 and TRBJ1-1; no clear D. The CDR3 runs 14 residues. Trimming cost V 6 bases and J 1 base, with 13 bases left between them. Germline assignment: CDR1 SGHRS and CDR2 YFSETQ. The CDR3 is CASNRNSKNTEAFF. The CDR3 bases are TGCGCCAGCAATAGGAACAGCAAGAACACTGAAGCTTTCTTT.

This clone was observed a single time. The chain couples TRBV19 to TRBJ1-6, with D possibly TRBD1 on 6 matching bases. Germline V gene data show CDR1 as LNHDA and CDR2 as SQIVND (reference sequence). The CDR3 has 16 amino acids. Trimming took 7 bases from V and 2 from J, leaving 15 bases between them. The CDR3 protein is CASTTGINTYNSPLHF. CDR3 bases: TGTGCCAGTACTACAGGGATTAACACCTATAATTCACCCCTCCACTTT.